Following are 20 T cell receptor beta chains from one sample sequenced in a study of low-dose radiotherapy and immunotherapy resistance in tumors. Documented time point: after trial treatment. Treatment of the sample: LDRT plus nivolumab, ipilimumab, low-dose cyclophosphamide and aspirin (RACIN trial). Both TCRalpha and TCRbeta chains were reverse transcribed with V-gene-specific primers. Amplification of TCRs used a constant-region primer and V-primer adapter for 20 PCR cycles. One entry per CDR3 protein results from TCRdb running MiXCR on the reads. The sample lists about 97,000 distinct CDR3 sequences; around 21% were seen once. Source: PBMCs, taken after low-dose radiotherapy plus immunotherapy. Receptors were obtained from a male donor with prostate cancer.

This clonotype showed up many times. The gene calls are TRBV20-1 and TRBJ1-3, with D perhaps TRBD1 (6 bases). From germline, CDR1 is DFQATT and CDR2 SNEGSKA (reference sequence). Deletions cut 1 base from V and 4 bases from J, with 8 bases between. This CDR3 has 13 amino acids. This CDR3 is CSARGTEGNTIYF. The DNA for the CDR3 is TGCAGTGCTAGAGGGACAGAAGGAAACACCATATATTTT.

The sample holds a few counts of this clonotype. The chain links TRBV7-2 to TRBJ2-7, with D possibly being TRBD1 (6 bases). Germline V gene data show CDR1 as SGHTA and CDR2 as FQGNSA. V lost 4 bases and J 4 bases, leaving 11 bases between the germline ends. This CDR3 contains 13 residues. Here the CDR3 DNA reads TGTGCCAGCAGCTCCTCACAGGGATACGAGCAGTACTTC. Its protein product is CASSSSQGYEQYF.

This clonotype was detected ten times or more. This rearrangement joins TRBV3-1 to TRBJ1-5; D is undetermined. The CDR3 is made up of 13 amino acids. CDR1 and CDR2 from the germline V gene are LGHDT and YNNKEL (reference sequence). The V end was cut by 4 bases, the J end by 8 bases, with 12 bases between. CDR3 bases: TGTGCCAGCAGCCCCTCGCGGGAAAAGCCCCAGCATTTT. This translates into CASSPSREKPQHF.

With regard to this clonotype: No DNA is shown, since the ends of the CDR3 on it are uncertain; the CDR3 is the one TCRdb lists. This chain uses TRBV4-2 with TRBJ2-2; the table's D call, TRBD2, was not checked against the DNA. The CDR3 is made up of 17 amino acids, end residues included. Germline values: CDR1 LGHNA, CDR2 YNFKEQ. The CDR3 sequence: CASSQPGRGSTGELFFF.

In its sample, this clonotype was seen many times. The CDR3 reads CASSPAGQGARNEQFF. Written as DNA, the CDR3 is TGTGCCAGCAGCCCGGCGGGCCAGGGGGCTCGGAATGAGCAGTTCTTC. V usage is TRBV7-9 and J usage is TRBJ2-1; 8 nucleotides agree with TRBD1. The germline V gene encodes CDR1 SEHNR and CDR2 FQNEAQ (reference sequence). This CDR3 is 16 amino acids long. The V gene end was trimmed by 5 bases and the J gene end by 7 bases; junction bases not matched to a gene: 13.

The rearrangement links TRBV30 to TRBJ2-7; D remains unclear. Germline loops: CDR1 GTSNPN, CDR2 SVGIG (reference sequence). V was shortened by 4 bases and J by 2 bases, with 18 bases between the two germline ends. The length of the CDR3 is 15 residues. The DNA for the CDR3 is TGTGCCTGGAACCTAGGGCAAGGGCGGACCTACGAGCAGTACTTC. This translates into CAWNLGQGRTYEQYF.

This clonotype was detected many times. The chain joins TRBV11-2 to TRBJ2-3; 9 bases align to TRBD1. Trimming removed 1 base from V and 6 bases from J; junction bases left unmatched: 5. The length of the CDR3 is 15 residues. Germline V gene lookup returns CDR1 SGHAT and CDR2 FQNNGV. In DNA, the CDR3 is TGTGCCAGCAGCTTAGGGACAGGGGCTTCGGATACGCAGTATTTT. It encodes CASSLGTGASDTQYF.

CDR3 nucleotide sequence: TGTGCTAGTGCTAGCCCCCGGGAGTCTGGGGCCAACGTCCTGACTTTC. This translates into CASASPRESGANVLTF. The rearrangement joins TRBV12-5 to TRBJ2-6; TRBD2 is a possible D gene (6 bases). Germline V gives CDR1 LGHNT, CDR2 FRNRAP. V lost 7 bases, J lost 1 base, and 14 bases lay in between. This CDR3 has 16 residues.

This clonotype was seen repeatedly, ten times or more. This chain uses TRBV19 with TRBJ2-1; 11 bases agree with TRBD2. In germline, CDR1 is LNHDA, CDR2 SQIVND (reference sequence). The J segment lost 5 bases and the V segment lost 9 bases, leaving 3 bases of the junction unmatched. The CDR3 consists of 13 residues. In DNA form, the CDR3 reads TGTGCCAGACTAGCGGGGGAAAACAATGAGCAGTTCTTC. Translation gives CARLAGENNEQFF.

In its sample, this clonotype was seen many times. The chain recombines TRBV29-1 with TRBJ1-1, with D tentatively TRBD1 (6 bases). Germline assignment: CDR1 SQVTM and CDR2 ANQGSEA. Trimming cost V 1 base and J 4 bases, with 13 bases left between them. The CDR3 is made up of 14 amino acids. As DNA, the CDR3 is TGCAGCGTTGAAGCACCACAGGGCCGCACTGAAGCTTTCTTT. This encodes CSVEAPQGRTEAFF.

This clonotype was detected ten times or more. The gene calls are TRBV12-3 or TRBV12-4 and TRBJ2-7; the match to TRBD2 covers 10 bases. V gave up 2 bases and J gave up 5 bases; unmatched junction bases: 6. The CDR3 spans 15 residues. CDR3 residues: CASSLPLAGSDEQYF. The CDR3, as DNA: TGTGCCAGCAGTTTACCACTAGCGGGGTCCGACGAGCAGTACTTC.

Regarding this clonotype: A far larger clone is only one base removed, so a read error is likely. This sequence joins TRBV27 and TRBJ2-7; TRBD2 might be the D (6 bases). The CDR3 sequence is 12 residues long. Looked up from germline, CDR1 is MNHEY and CDR2 is SMNVEV (reference sequence). The DNA for the CDR3 is TGTGCCGGCAGGCGGGGCCGGGCCGAGCAGTACTTC. It yields the protein CAGRRGRAEQYF.

The V and J genes are TRBV28 and TRBJ1-6; D call uncertain. Germline lookup yields CDR1 MDHEN and CDR2 SYDVKM. V lost 0 bases, J lost 7 bases, and 10 bases lay in between. The length of the CDR3 is 15 residues. The CDR3 loop is CASSLWPGENSPLHF. In DNA, the CDR3 is TGTGCCAGCAGTTTATGGCCAGGAGAAAATTCACCCCTCCACTTT.

At least ten counts were recorded for this clonotype. This chain connects TRBV2 to TRBJ2-3; 10 bases map to TRBD2. This CDR3 has 15 amino acids. Germline CDR1 reads SNHLY; CDR2 reads FYNNEI. The V gene end was trimmed by 5 bases and the J gene end by 2 bases; junction bases not matched to a gene: 4. Written as DNA, the CDR3 is TGTGCCAGCAGTCCCAGCGGGGGGGTCACAGATACGCAGTATTTT. Its translation is CASSPSGGVTDTQYF.

This clonotype was observed many times. This chain links TRBV11-1 with TRBJ2-7, with D perhaps matching TRBD1 or TRBD2 (5 bases each). The CDR3 runs 15 residues. The V end lost 1 base, the J end lost 0 bases, and 10 bases lay between the germline ends. The germline CDR1 and CDR2 sequences are SGHAT and FQDESV (reference sequence). For the CDR3, the DNA is TGTGCCAGCAGCTTAGAGGGACGGAGCTCCTACGAGCAGTACTTC. This gives the protein CASSLEGRSSYEQYF.

This clonotype was recorded many times. J is TRBJ2-1 and V is TRBV29-1; D call uncertain. V was trimmed by 1 base and J by 5 bases, leaving 3 bases between them. This CDR3 has 11 amino acids. Per germline, CDR1 SQVTM and CDR2 ANQGSEA. The CDR3 is CSVEGNNEQFF. CDR3 DNA sequence: TGCAGCGTTGAAGGGAACAATGAGCAGTTCTTC.

This clonotype has at least ten counts. This chain connects TRBV10-3 to TRBJ1-1; TRBD1 matches at 8 bases. The germline CDR1 and CDR2 sequences are ENHRY and SYGVKD. There are 12 residues in the CDR3. Trimming took 6 bases from V and 4 from J; bases not matched to a gene: 1. CDR3 protein: CAIRGTGTEAFF. CDR3 DNA: TGTGCCATCAGGGGGACAGGCACTGAAGCTTTCTTT.

Note on this clonotype: A much larger clone lies a single base off, so this may be a read error. This chain connects TRBV20-1 to TRBJ2-3, with D possibly being TRBD2 (6 bases). CDR1 is DFQATT, CDR2 SNEGSKA, per germline (reference sequence). The V gene lost 0 bases and the J gene lost 3 bases, with 13 bases spanning the gap. The CDR3 extends over 15 amino acids. CDR3 amino acids: CSARDQISGTDTQYF. The CDR3 nucleotides read TGCAGTGCTAGAGATCAGATTAGCGGTACAGATACGCAGTATTTT.

This chain uses TRBV5-1 with TRBJ2-7, with 10 bases lining up with TRBD2. V lost 2 bases to trimming and J lost 7 bases; unmatched junction nucleotides: 12. The CDR3 has 16 amino acids. The germline CDR1 and CDR2 sequences are SGHRS and YFSETQ. DNA for the CDR3: TGCGCCAGCAGCTTTCCAACTAGCGGGGACCTAAGGGAGCAGTACTTC. Translated: CASSFPTSGDLREQYF.

At least ten counts were recorded for this clonotype. The rearrangement joins TRBV6-1 to TRBJ1-1; D remains ambiguous. The V gene lost 4 bases and the J gene lost 6 bases, with 18 bases spanning the gap. Germline CDR1 reads MNHNS; CDR2 reads SASEGT. The CDR3 sequence is 15 residues long. The CDR3 DNA follows: TGTGCCAGCAGTGGTCGGACCACGGGTTACGCTGAAGCTTTCTTT. It specifies CASSGRTTGYAEAFF.